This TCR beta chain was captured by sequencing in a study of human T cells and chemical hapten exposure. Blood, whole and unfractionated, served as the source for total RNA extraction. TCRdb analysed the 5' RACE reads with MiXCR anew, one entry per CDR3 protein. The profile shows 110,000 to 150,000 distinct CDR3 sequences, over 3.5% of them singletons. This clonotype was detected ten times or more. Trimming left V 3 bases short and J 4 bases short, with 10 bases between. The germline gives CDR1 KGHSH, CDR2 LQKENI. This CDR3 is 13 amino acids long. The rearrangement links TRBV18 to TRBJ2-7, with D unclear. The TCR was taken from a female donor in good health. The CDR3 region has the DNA TGTGCCAGCTCACCCCGAGAAGGTTACGAGCAGTACTTC. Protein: CASSPREGYEQYF.